The 31 T cell receptor beta chains presented below share a single source sample, sequenced in a study of cytomegalovirus exposure and HLA in healthy donors. The PCR had 60 Vbeta and 13 Jbeta primers. Sequencing was performed with immunoSEQ multiplex PCR; in TCRdb, only in-frame clones are kept and a portion is missing. The listing contains about 190,000 clones. Sequencing input: PBMCs. The source is a man aged 25 to 40 in good health and CMV-seronegative.

The gene calls are TRBV5-4 and TRBJ1-6; a possible D gene is TRBD1 (5 bases). This CDR3 is 15 amino acids long. Germline V gene lookup returns CDR1 SGHNT and CDR2 YYREEE (reference sequence). Trimming removed 2 bases from V and 10 bases from J, with 16 bases in between. CDR3: CASSFWAGGDSPLHF. The CDR3, as DNA: TGTGCCAGCAGCTTCTGGGCAGGCGGGGACTCACCCCTCCACTTT.

The chain joins TRBV6-5 to TRBJ1-1; possible D gene TRBD1, 5 bases. Trimming left V 4 bases short and J 4 bases short, with 10 bases between. There are 13 residues in the CDR3. CDR1 is MNHEY and CDR2 is SVGAGI in the germline V gene. The CDR3 DNA follows: TGTGCCAGCAGTTTTCTTAGGGGCACTGAAGCTTTCTTT. It codes for CASSFLRGTEAFF.

The chain employs TRBV7-9 and TRBJ1-2; TRBD1 agrees at 9 bases. This CDR3 comprises 13 residues. The germline CDR1 and CDR2 sequences are SEHNR and FQNEAQ (reference sequence). The V and J ends lost 5 bases and 8 bases, in that order; junction bases with no gene match: 6. The CDR3 reads CASSLQGAEGYTF. The DNA of the CDR3 is TGTGCCAGCAGCCTACAGGGGGCGGAAGGCTACACCTTC.

This chain connects TRBV7-6 to TRBJ2-7; weak D call: TRBD1 (6 bases). The germline CDR1 and CDR2 sequences are SGHVS and FNYEAQ. V was cut by 8 bases and J by 4 bases, with 15 bases left in between. This CDR3 is 13 amino acids long. The CDR3 spells CASSGTLSYEQYF. The DNA of the CDR3 is TGTGCCAGCTCCGGGACACTCTCTTACGAGCAGTACTTC.

The chain joins TRBV7-9 to TRBJ1-2, with D perhaps matching TRBD1 (6 bases). There are 16 residues in the CDR3. V was pared by 6 bases and J by 1 base, with 18 bases between. Looked up from germline, CDR1 is SEHNR and CDR2 is FQNEAQ (reference sequence). Written as DNA, the CDR3 is TGTGCCAGCAGTTCCGGAGGGGGGGCCCTTAACTATGGCTACACCTTC. Protein product: CASSSGGGALNYGYTF.

The chain couples TRBV30 to TRBJ1-3, with 7 bases aligning to TRBD1. CDR1 and CDR2 from the germline V gene are GTSNPN and SVGIG (reference sequence). V lost 1 base and J lost 0; bases outside the gene matches: 18. This CDR3 contains 20 residues. This CDR3 reads CAWSGVRNYGQAPSGNTIYF. Here the CDR3 DNA reads TGTGCCTGGAGTGGGGTGCGAAACTACGGACAGGCCCCCTCTGGAAACACCATATATTTT. Full variable domain (remainder filled in from reference TRBV30 and TRBJ1-3): SQTIHQWPATLVQPVGSPLSLECTVEGTSNPNLYWYRQAAGRGLQLLFYSVGIGQISSEVPQNLSASRPQDRQFILSSKKLLLSDSGFYLCAWSGVRNYGQAPSGNTIYFGEGSWLTVV.

The J gene is TRBJ1-5, the V gene TRBV19; 8 nucleotides align to TRBD1. Germline CDR1 LNHDA, CDR2 SQIVND (reference sequence). The CDR3 is made up of 18 amino acids. V gave up 9 bases and J gave up 0 bases; unmatched junction bases: 16. The CDR3 bases are TGTGCCAGCCGATCCGGGACAGGAATTTCTTATAGCAATCAGCCCCAGCATTTT. Protein sequence: CASRSGTGISYSNQPQHF.

V is TRBV9 and J is TRBJ2-3, with 13 bases matching TRBD2. The CDR3 totals 17 residues. With 4 bases clipped from V and 0 bases from J, the junction kept 5 bases outside the gene matches. Per the germline V gene, CDR1 is SGDLS and CDR2 is YYNGEE. CDR3 region: CASSRTSGSGSTDTQYF. In DNA form, the CDR3 reads TGTGCCAGCAGCAGGACTAGCGGGAGCGGGAGCACAGATACGCAGTATTTT.

The rearrangement links TRBV7-7 to TRBJ2-5; 9 bases are a match to TRBD1. Germline CDR1 reads SSHAT; CDR2 reads FNYEAQ (reference sequence). With 5 bases clipped from V and 5 bases from J, the junction kept 9 bases outside the gene matches. The CDR3 extends over 15 amino acids. The DNA of the CDR3 is TGTGCCAGCAGCCAATCCCTGACAGGGGGGGAGACCCAGTACTTC. This gives the protein CASSQSLTGGETQYF.

As regards this clone: An end of the junction differs from the germline gene, which may be a read error. The CDR3, as DNA: TGTGCCAGCAGCCCGCCCTCCAGGGGAGGGGTGCTGTTTTTT. Residues: CASSPPSRGGVLFF. The V gene is TRBV6-6, the J gene TRBJ2-2, with D perhaps TRBD2 (7 bases). CDR1 and CDR2 from the germline V gene are MNHNY and SVGAGI (reference sequence). The CDR3 covers 14 residues.

The chain couples TRBV6-6 to TRBJ2-1; TRBD2 aligns across 11 bases. Looked up from germline, CDR1 is MNHNY and CDR2 is SVGAGI (reference sequence). This CDR3 spans 13 amino acids. J gave up 7 bases and V 5 bases, and 1 base lay outside the gene matches. The CDR3 spells CASSLAGGNEQFF. The CDR3 nucleotides read TGTGCCAGCAGTCTAGCGGGAGGAAATGAGCAGTTCTTC.

The chain uses TRBV5-4 and TRBJ1-6, with 12 positions matching TRBD1. In germline, CDR1 is SGHNT, CDR2 YYREEE (reference sequence). V gave up 4 bases and J gave up 8 bases; unmatched junction bases: 10. The CDR3 is 17 amino acids. Written as DNA, the CDR3 is TGTGCCAGCAGCAGTATGAGGGACAGGGGGCTTGATTCACCCCTCCACTTT. Its protein product is CASSSMRDRGLDSPLHF.

V and J are TRBV5-4 and TRBJ2-5, with D maybe TRBD1 (7 bases). Germline V lookup: CDR1 SGHNT, CDR2 YYREEE (reference sequence). Trimming stripped 0 bases from V and 2 bases from J, with 14 bases between. The CDR3 is 16 amino acids. In nucleotides, the CDR3 is TGTGCCAGCAGCTTGGGCCAGGGGGGCCTTCAAGAGACCCAGTACTTC. This gives the protein CASSLGQGGLQETQYF.

V and J are TRBV28 and TRBJ1-1; D is perhaps TRBD1 (6 bases). Deletions cut 5 bases from V and 4 bases from J, with 17 bases between. This CDR3 comprises 15 residues. Germline values: CDR1 MDHEN, CDR2 SYDVKM. CDR3: CASSLPTGNSTEAFF. CDR3 nucleotide sequence: TGTGCCAGCAGTCTACCGACAGGAAATAGCACTGAAGCTTTCTTT.

As to this clone: Germline is not matched at one junction end, which may reflect a read error. At the DNA level, this CDR3 is encoded by other sequences in the same sample as well. V usage is TRBV4-1 and J usage is TRBJ2-7, with 7 bases aligning to TRBD1. CDR3 length equals 14 residues. Germline V gene sequence: CDR1 MGHRA, CDR2 YSYEKL. The chain's CDR3 is CASSQGGQSYEQYF. The DNA for the CDR3 is TGTGCCAGCAGCCAAGGGGGACAGTCTTACGAGCAGTACTTC.

Here the CDR3 DNA reads TGTGCCACCAGCGGCGACAACTCTGGGGCCAACGTCCTGACTTTC. Residues: CATSGDNSGANVLTF. The rearrangement joins TRBV15 to TRBJ2-6; D uncertain. The CDR3 covers 15 residues. V was trimmed by 5 bases and J by 0 bases, leaving 8 bases between them. CDR1 is LNHNV and CDR2 is YYDKDF in the germline V gene (reference sequence).

CDR3 region: CASTPGLAGGSYNEQFF. DNA of the CDR3: TGTGCCAGCACTCCGGGGCTAGCGGGGGGCTCCTACAATGAGCAGTTCTTC. The rearrangement joins TRBV11-3 to TRBJ2-1, with 11 bases matching TRBD2. V gave up 7 bases and J gave up 0 bases; unmatched junction bases: 8. This CDR3 contains 17 residues. CDR1 and CDR2 (germline): SGHNT, YENEEA.

The chain uses TRBV19 and TRBJ2-7, with a tentative D call TRBD1 (6 bases). Between the trimmed V and J ends, which lost 6 bases and 3 bases, there was a span of 12 bases. This CDR3 region has 13 residues. Germline V gives CDR1 LNHDA, CDR2 SQIVND (reference sequence). The CDR3 protein is CASSRDTFYEQYF. The CDR3 DNA is TGTGCCAGTAGCCGGGACACCTTCTACGAGCAGTACTTC. Supplemented by reference TRBV19 and TRBJ2-7, the full variable domain reads DGGITQSPKYLFRKEGQNVTLSCEQNLNHDAMYWYRQDPGQGLRLIYYSQIVNDFQKGDIAEGYSVSREKKESFPLTVTSAQKNPTAFYLCASSRDTFYEQYFGPGTRLTVT.

The chain is built from TRBV2 and TRBJ2-7; 11 bases fit TRBD2. CDR3 length equals 13 residues. V dropped 5 bases and J dropped 7; count of bases not matched to a gene: 4. CDR1 and CDR2 (germline): SNHLY, FYNNEI. This CDR3 reads CASSSPSGGEQYF. CDR3 DNA: TGTGCCAGCAGTTCGCCTAGCGGGGGGGAGCAGTACTTC.

The chain combines TRBV7-6 with TRBJ1-3; no clear D. Germline CDR1 is SGHVS and CDR2 is FNYEAQ. V was cut by 5 bases and J by 6 bases, with 17 bases left in between. This CDR3 spans 15 amino acids. CDR3: CASSPYVAGTNTIYF. The CDR3 coding sequence is TGTGCCAGCAGCCCCTACGTCGCGGGAACAAACACCATATATTTT.

J is TRBJ2-2 and V is TRBV7-2, with D maybe TRBD2 (5 bases). The CDR3 length is 15 residues. With 5 bases removed from V and 7 bases from J, the gap between germline ends came to 17 bases. CDR1 and CDR2 (germline): SGHTA, FQGNSA. The CDR3 protein is CASSPDPGGIGELFF. The CDR3 nucleotides are TGTGCCAGCAGCCCGGACCCAGGAGGTATCGGGGAGCTGTTTTTT.

The chain uses TRBV18 and TRBJ2-7; 7 bases line up with TRBD1. This CDR3 contains 13 residues. The germline gives CDR1 KGHSH, CDR2 LQKENI. V lost 3 bases and J lost 3; bases outside the gene matches: 2. The CDR3 nucleotides are TGTGCCAGCTCACCCGGGACAGACTACGAGCAGTACTTC. Translating gives CASSPGTDYEQYF. The complete variable domain, with remaining parts taken from reference TRBV18 and TRBJ2-7, reads NAGVMQNPRHLVRRRGQEARLRCSPMKGHSHVYWYRQLPEEGLKFMVYLQKENIIDESGMPKERFSAEFPKEGPSILRIQQVVRGDSAAYFCASSPGTDYEQYFGPGTRLTVT.

To note about this clone: Within the sample, other DNA sequences also encode this same CDR3. The chain links TRBV27 to TRBJ2-7; 12 bases are shared with TRBD2. Trimming took 6 bases from V and 3 from J; bases not matched to a gene: 9. This CDR3 spans 16 amino acids. From germline, CDR1 is MNHEY and CDR2 SMNVEV (reference sequence). The chain's CDR3 is CASSPSGGDRVYEQYF. The CDR3 DNA is TGTGCCAGCAGCCCTAGCGGGGGGGACAGAGTCTACGAGCAGTACTTC.

The V and J genes are TRBV7-5 and TRBJ2-7; TRBD1 reflects the table's D call only, with no check against the DNA. TRBV7-5 is designated a pseudogene. The CDR3 has 18 amino acids. CDR3: CVRSLEGGGLPLGDEQYF. As DNA, the CDR3 is TGTGTCAGAAGCTTAGAAGGGGGCGGGCTGCCGCTGGGCGACGAGCAGTACTTC.

Of note for this clone: The same CDR3 also results from other DNA sequences found in this sample. The gene calls are TRBV7-9 and TRBJ2-5, with D hard to call. The CDR3 is 12 amino acids. From germline, CDR1 is SEHNR and CDR2 FQNEAQ (reference sequence). Trimming took 1 base from V and 5 from J, leaving 5 bases between them. DNA for the CDR3: TGTGCCAGCAGCTTAGTTCCGGAGACCCAGTACTTC. Translated, it gives CASSLVPETQYF.

The J gene is TRBJ2-5, the V gene TRBV7-9; D is perhaps TRBD1 (5 bases). V dropped 2 bases and J dropped 1 base, with 17 bases sitting between them. Germline CDR1 reads SEHNR; CDR2 reads FQNEAQ (reference sequence). This CDR3 has 17 residues. The CDR3 DNA sequence: TGTGCCAGCAGCTTAAGGGGTTCAACCTCCTTCCAAGAGACCCAGTACTTC. This sequence encodes CASSLRGSTSFQETQYF. The complete variable domain, with remaining parts taken from reference TRBV7-9 and TRBJ2-5, reads DTGVSQNPRHKITKRGQNVTFRCDPISEHNRLYWYRQTLGQGPEFLTYFQNEAQLEKSRLLSDRFSAERPKGSFSTLEIQRTEQGDSAMYLCASSLRGSTSFQETQYFGPGTRLLVL.

The rearrangement uses TRBV7-3 and TRBJ2-3; TRBD2 matches 11 bases. The CDR3 spans 16 residues. J gave up 4 bases and V 5 bases, and 8 bases lay outside the gene matches. Germline V gene sequence: CDR1 SGHTA, CDR2 FQGTGA. DNA of the CDR3: TGTGCCAGCAGCCCTGATAGCGGGAGGGGTGCAGATACGCAGTATTTT. Amino acid sequence: CASSPDSGRGADTQYF. Full variable domain (rest looked up from reference TRBV7-3 and TRBJ2-3): GAGVSQTPSNKVTEKGKYVELRCDPISGHTALYWYRQSLGQGPEFLIYFQGTGAADDSGLPNDRFFAVRPEGSVSTLKIQRTERGDSAVYLCASSPDSGRGADTQYFGPGTRLTVL.

J is TRBJ1-1 and V is TRBV19; tentatively, D is TRBD1 (5 bases). Germline V gene sequence: CDR1 LNHDA, CDR2 SQIVND (reference sequence). The CDR3 runs to 18 residues. With 4 bases removed from V and 1 base from J, the gap between germline ends came to 22 bases. Here the CDR3 DNA reads TGTGCCAGTAGTACCCCCACCGGGACTGGGGTGGGGAACACTGAAGCTTTCTTT. This encodes CASSTPTGTGVGNTEAFF.

This chain links TRBV29-1 with TRBJ2-5, with 8 bases matching TRBD2. This CDR3 is built from 13 residues. CDR1 and CDR2 from the germline V gene are SQVTM and ANQGSEA. V gave up 4 bases and J gave up 4 bases; unmatched junction bases: 5. The chain's CDR3 is CSVAREGGETQYF. CDR3 bases: TGCAGCGTTGCCCGGGAGGGCGGAGAGACCCAGTACTTC. Full variable domain (rest looked up from reference TRBV29-1 and TRBJ2-5): SAVISQKPSRDICQRGTSLTIQCQVDSQVTMMFWYRQQPGQSLTLIATANQGSEATYESGFVIDKFPISRPNLTFSTLTVSNMSPEDSSIYLCSVAREGGETQYFGPGTRLLVL.

The gene calls are TRBV10-3 and TRBJ1-4, with a tentative D call TRBD1 (5 bases). CDR1 and CDR2 from the germline V gene are ENHRY and SYGVKD. The CDR3 consists of 17 residues. The V and J ends lost 0 bases and 7 bases respectively, with 18 bases between them. The CDR3 loop is CAISESGSEGIGEKLFF. DNA of the CDR3: TGTGCCATCAGTGAGTCAGGTTCGGAGGGGATTGGTGAAAAACTGTTTTTT.

This rearrangement joins TRBV7-9 to TRBJ2-1, with 9 bases that match TRBD2. V was clipped by 5 bases and J by 6 bases; unmatched bases: 8. The CDR3 loop spans 15 amino acids. In germline, CDR1 is SEHNR, CDR2 FQNEAQ (reference sequence). Here the CDR3 reads CASSPVAGVLNEQFF. The CDR3 DNA is TGTGCCAGCAGCCCAGTAGCGGGAGTTCTCAATGAGCAGTTCTTC.